This TCR beta chain was documented in a study of blood T cell repertoires in COVID-19. Study as a whole: Whether acute or convalescent, the COVID-19 samples came from the United States, Italy and Spain.

Looked up from germline, CDR1 is MNHEY and CDR2 is SVGEGT. This CDR3 has 16 residues. Trimming removed 5 bases at V and 7 bases at J, with 23 bases between. One Seattle source followed patients from active infection through their disease course. Using immunoSEQ multiplex PCR, the repertoire was profiled, and TCRdb retains in-frame clones only, with some absent. The table includes approximately 300,000 clones, about nine tenths detected once. The clonotype comes from a woman in her thirties with COVID-19, enrolled during active disease. The sequencing sample was made of peripheral blood. The chain carries TRBV6-2 or TRBV6-3 and TRBJ1-1, with TRBD1 as a possible D gene (6 bases). The CDR3 spells CASSLLNTGPRIEAFF. The CDR3 DNA follows: TGTGCCAGCAGTCTCTTAAATACAGGGCCCCGCATTGAAGCTTTCTTT.